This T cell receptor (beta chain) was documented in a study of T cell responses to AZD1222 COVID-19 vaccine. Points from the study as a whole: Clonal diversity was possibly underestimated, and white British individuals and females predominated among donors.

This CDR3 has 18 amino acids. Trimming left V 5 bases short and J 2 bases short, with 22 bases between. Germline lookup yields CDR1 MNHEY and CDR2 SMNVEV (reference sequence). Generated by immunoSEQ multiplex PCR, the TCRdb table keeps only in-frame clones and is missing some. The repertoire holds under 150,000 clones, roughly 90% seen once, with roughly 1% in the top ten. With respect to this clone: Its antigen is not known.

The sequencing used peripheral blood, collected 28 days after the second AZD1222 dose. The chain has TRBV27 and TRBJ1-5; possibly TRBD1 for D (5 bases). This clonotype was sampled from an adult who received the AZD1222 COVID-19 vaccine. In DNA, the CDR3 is TGTGCCAGCAGTGGAAAAGGGGCCAGGGTGGCGGGCAATCAGCCCCAGCATTTT. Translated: CASSGKGARVAGNQPQHF.